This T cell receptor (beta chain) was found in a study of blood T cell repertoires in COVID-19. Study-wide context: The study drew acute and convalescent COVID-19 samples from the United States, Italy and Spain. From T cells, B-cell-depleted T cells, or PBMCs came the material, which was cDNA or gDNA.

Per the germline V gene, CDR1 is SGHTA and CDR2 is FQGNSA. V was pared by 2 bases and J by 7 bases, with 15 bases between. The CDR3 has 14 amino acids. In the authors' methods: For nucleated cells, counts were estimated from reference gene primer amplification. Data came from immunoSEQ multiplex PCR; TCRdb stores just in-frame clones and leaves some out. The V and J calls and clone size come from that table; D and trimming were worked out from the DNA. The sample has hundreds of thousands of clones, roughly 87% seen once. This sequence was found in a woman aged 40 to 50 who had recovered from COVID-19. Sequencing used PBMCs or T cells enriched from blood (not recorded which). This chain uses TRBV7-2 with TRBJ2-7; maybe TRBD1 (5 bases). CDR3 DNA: TGTGCCAGCAGCTTAATTGCAGGGTCTCGGGAGCAGTACTTC. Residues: CASSLIAGSREQYF.